This paragraph reports one T cell receptor beta chain. Measured with immunoSEQ multiplex PCR; TCRdb has only the in-frame clones, and not every one. The table lists 7,300 or so clones, approximately 79% of them singletons, with 3.8% in the top ten. These data are taken from a study of cytotoxic CD8 clonotypes in ibrutinib-treated CLL. Overall study context: Among the samples, the mean was roughly 240,000 productive templates and some 94,000 productive rearrangements.

This CDR3 is 18 amino acids long. Germline CDR1 SEHNR, CDR2 FQNEAQ (reference sequence). The trim removed 4 bases at V and 6 bases at J, leaving 15 bases unmatched. The clonotype was recovered from a human donor with chronic lymphocytic leukemia. This chain uses TRBV7-9 with TRBJ2-1; 10 bases are shared with TRBD2. The input for sequencing was PBMCs, taken before ibrutinib treatment. For the CDR3, the DNA is TGTGCCAGCAGCTCCACGTCAGTCCTAGCGGGAGTAGGCAATGAGCAGTTCTTC. The encoded protein is CASSSTSVLAGVGNEQFF.